This T cell receptor beta chain is drawn from a study of technical replicates of blood from a handful of donors. Only in-frame clones appear in the TCRdb table, and some are missing; sequencing was by immunoSEQ multiplex PCR. This repertoire shows some 74,000 clones, 89% found once; its top ten account for 0.41%. CDR1 and CDR2 (germline): SNHLY, FYNNEI. The CDR3 is 14 amino acids. J gave up 5 bases and V 5 bases, and 5 bases lay outside the gene matches. The sequence came from a human donor in good health. The source material was T cells isolated from PBMCs. This chain joins TRBV2 and TRBJ2-3; 9 bases map to TRBD2. In nucleotides, the CDR3 is TGTGCCAGCAGTCCTTTAGCGGGAGTAGATACGCAGTATTTT. This gives the protein CASSPLAGVDTQYF.